This T cell receptor (beta chain) was identified in a study of tumor-infiltrating lymphocytes in localized non-small cell lung cancer. Overall study: The cohort mixed smokers and never-smokers, several histologies, and some post-neoadjuvant-chemotherapy samples.

Study conclusions and caveats: Different pieces of the same tissue went to different assays, confounding technical variation with intratumor heterogeneity. Recurrence-free survival showed no association with tumor T-cell fraction.

Points on this clone: Antigen unknown.

CDR3 length: 15 amino acids. Germline V gene sequence: CDR1 LNHDA, CDR2 SQIVND (reference sequence). V gave up 3 bases and J gave up 0 bases, with 9 bases separating them. Sequencing was performed with immunoSEQ multiplex PCR; in TCRdb, only in-frame clones are kept and a portion is missing. Here the sample spans fewer than 13,000 clones, 63% being singletons. This receptor was identified in a human donor with non-small cell lung cancer. The sequenced material came from lung tumor tissue. The chain combines TRBV19 with TRBJ1-3, with unresolved D. The CDR3 DNA is TGTGCCAGTAGTATGGACCGTTTCTCTGGAAACACCATATATTTT. It is translated as CASSMDRFSGNTIYF.